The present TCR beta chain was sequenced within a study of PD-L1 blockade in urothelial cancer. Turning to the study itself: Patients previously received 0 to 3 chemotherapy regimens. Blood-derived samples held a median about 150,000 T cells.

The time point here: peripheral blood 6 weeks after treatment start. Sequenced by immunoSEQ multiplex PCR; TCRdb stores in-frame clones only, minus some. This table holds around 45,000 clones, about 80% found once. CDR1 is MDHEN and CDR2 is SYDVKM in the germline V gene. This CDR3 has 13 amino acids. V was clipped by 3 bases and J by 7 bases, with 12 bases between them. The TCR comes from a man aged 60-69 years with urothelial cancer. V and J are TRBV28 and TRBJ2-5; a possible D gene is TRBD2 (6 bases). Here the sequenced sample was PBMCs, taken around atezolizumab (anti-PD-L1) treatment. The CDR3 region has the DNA TGTGCCAGCAGTTTCCCGCCCGGGGGGACCCAGTACTTC. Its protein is CASSFPPGGTQYF.